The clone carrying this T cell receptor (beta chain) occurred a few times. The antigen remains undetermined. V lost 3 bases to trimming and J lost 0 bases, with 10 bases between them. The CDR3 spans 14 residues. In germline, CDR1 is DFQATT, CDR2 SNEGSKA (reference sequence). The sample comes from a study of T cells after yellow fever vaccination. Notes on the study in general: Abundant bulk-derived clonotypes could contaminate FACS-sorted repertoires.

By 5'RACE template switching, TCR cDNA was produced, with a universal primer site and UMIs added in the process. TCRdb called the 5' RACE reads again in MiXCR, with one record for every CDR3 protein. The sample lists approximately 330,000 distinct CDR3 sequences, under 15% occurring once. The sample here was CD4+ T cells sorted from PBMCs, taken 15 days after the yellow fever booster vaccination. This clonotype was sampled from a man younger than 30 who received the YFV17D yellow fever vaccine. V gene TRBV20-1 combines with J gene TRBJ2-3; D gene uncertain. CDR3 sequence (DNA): TGCAGTGCTAGGAGATTCTCTAGCACAGATACGCAGTATTTT. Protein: CSARRFSSTDTQYF.